The clone carrying this T cell receptor (beta chain) was detected a few times. Its antigen remains unknown. These data originate in a study of T-cell memory formation after mild COVID-19. Study-wide background: There were largely donor-specific TCR clusters.

Sample barcodes and UMIs were carried by the TCR alpha and TCR beta cDNA libraries that 5'RACE generated with constant-segment primers. Via MiXCR, TCRdb re-called the 5' RACE reads, giving one row per CDR3 protein. The sample contains 300,000 to 350,000 distinct CDR3 sequences, 14% of which appear only once. The ends were cut back, 1 base at V and 10 bases at J, with 20 bases in the middle. This CDR3 has 17 amino acids. Germline CDR1 and CDR2: MGHRA and YSYEKL. General study results and limits: Pre-infection memory showed some responding clones, and this suggested that cross-reactive memory joined.

The receptor was derived from a man aged 18 to 30 who had mild COVID-19 (a few samples of this study predate the infection). Cell type and time point are not known. The chain joins TRBV4-1 to TRBJ1-6; D may be TRBD1 (5 bases). The sequenced sample consisted of PBMCs or a T cell subset sorted from them (not recorded which). CDR3 bases: TGCGCCAGCAGCCAAGTCGACCTCGGGTTCGCAGGGTCACCCCTCCACTTT. It is translated as CASSQVDLGFAGSPLHF.